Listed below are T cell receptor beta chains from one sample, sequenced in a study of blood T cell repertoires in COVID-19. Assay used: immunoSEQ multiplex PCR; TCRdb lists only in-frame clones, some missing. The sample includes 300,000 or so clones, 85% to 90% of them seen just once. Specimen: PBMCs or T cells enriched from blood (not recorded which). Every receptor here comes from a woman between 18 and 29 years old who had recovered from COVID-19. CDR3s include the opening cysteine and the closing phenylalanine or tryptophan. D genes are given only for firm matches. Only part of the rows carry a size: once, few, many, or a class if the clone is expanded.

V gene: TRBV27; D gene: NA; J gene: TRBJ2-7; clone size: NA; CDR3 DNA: TGTGCCAGCAGTCCCTCCGTGGGGACTCTATCCTACGAGCAGTACTTC; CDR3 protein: CASSPSVGTLSYEQYF
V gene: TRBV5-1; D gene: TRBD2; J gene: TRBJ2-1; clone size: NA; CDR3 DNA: TGCGCCAGCAGCTCCACTAGCGGGCGGAGAGATGAGCAGTTCTTC; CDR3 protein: CASSSTSGRRDEQFF
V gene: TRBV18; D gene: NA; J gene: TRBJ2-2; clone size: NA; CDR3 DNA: TGTGCCAGCTCACCACAGGGAGAAACCGGGGAGCTGTTTTTT; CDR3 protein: CASSPQGETGELFF
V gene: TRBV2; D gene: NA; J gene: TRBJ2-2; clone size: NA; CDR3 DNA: TGTGCCAGCAGTGAAATGGACTGGACTACCGGGGAGCTGTTTTTT; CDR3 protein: CASSEMDWTTGELFF
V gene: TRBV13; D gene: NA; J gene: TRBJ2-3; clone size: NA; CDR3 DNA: TGTGCCAGCAGCTTAGGGAGGAGAGATACGCAGTATTTT; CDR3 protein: CASSLGRRDTQYF
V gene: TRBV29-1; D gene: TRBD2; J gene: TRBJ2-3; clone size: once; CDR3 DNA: TGCAGCGTTGAAATAGCGGGGGAGTCCACAGATACGCAGTATTTT; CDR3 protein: CSVEIAGESTDTQYF
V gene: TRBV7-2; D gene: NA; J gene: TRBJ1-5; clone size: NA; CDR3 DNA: TGTGCCAGCAGCTTAGGTCCGCGGGGACAGCCCCAGCATTTT; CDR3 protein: CASSLGPRGQPQHF
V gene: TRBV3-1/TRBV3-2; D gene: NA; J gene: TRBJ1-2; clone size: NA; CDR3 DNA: TGTGCCAGCAGCCTACGAGGAAGCTATGGCTACACCTTC; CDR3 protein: CASSLRGSYGYTF
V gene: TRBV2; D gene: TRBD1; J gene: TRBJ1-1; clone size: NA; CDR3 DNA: TGTGCCAGCAGTTCAGGGGGCGCGGTTGAAGCTTTCTTT; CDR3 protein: CASSSGGAVEAFF
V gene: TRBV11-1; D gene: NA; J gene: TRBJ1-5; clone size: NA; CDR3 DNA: TGTGCCAGCACCCAGACACCGAGCAATCAGCCCCAGCATTTT; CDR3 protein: CASTQTPSNQPQHF
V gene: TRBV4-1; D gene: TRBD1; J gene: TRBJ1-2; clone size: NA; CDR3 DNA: TGCGCCAGCAGCCAACGGACAGGCCTCTATGGCTACACCTTC; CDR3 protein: CASSQRTGLYGYTF
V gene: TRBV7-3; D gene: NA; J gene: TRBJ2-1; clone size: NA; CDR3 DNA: TGTGCCAGCACCATGACCAGGGACTGGGGTTACAATGAGCAGTTCTTC; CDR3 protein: CASTMTRDWGYNEQFF
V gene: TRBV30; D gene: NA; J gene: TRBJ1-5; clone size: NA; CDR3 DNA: TGTGCCTGGAGTGAGACGGGAGTTAATCAGCCCCAGCATTTT; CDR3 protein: CAWSETGVNQPQHF
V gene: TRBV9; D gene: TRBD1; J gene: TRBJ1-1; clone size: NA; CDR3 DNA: TGTGCCAGCAGCGCCGGGACAGGGCTGAACACTGAAGCTTTCTTT; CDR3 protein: CASSAGTGLNTEAFF
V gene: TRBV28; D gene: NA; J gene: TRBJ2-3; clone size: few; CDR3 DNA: TGTGCCAGCAGTTATCGGGAGTTGGCCACAGATACGCAGTATTTT; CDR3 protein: CASSYRELATDTQYF
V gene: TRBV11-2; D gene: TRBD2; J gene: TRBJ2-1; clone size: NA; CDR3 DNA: TGTGCCAGCAGGCAAGCCGGAGGACTAGCGCATGAGCAGTTCTTC; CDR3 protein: CASRQAGGLAHEQFF
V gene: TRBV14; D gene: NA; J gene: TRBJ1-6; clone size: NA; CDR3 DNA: TGTGCCAGCAGCCCCTCTGGGGGGTACCCTTCACCCCTCCACTTT; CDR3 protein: CASSPSGGYPSPLHF
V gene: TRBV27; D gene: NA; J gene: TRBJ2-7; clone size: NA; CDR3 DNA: TGTGCCAGCAGCTACGGGACTTCCTACGAGCAGTACTTC; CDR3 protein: CASSYGTSYEQYF
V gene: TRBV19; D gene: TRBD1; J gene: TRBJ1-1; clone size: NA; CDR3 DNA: TGTGCCAGTAGTATTCGGGACAGGGGGCTTGGCACTGAAGCTTTCTTT; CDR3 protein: CASSIRDRGLGTEAFF
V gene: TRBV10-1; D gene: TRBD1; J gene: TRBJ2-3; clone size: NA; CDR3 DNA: TGCGCCAGCAGTGAGAGACAGGGGGAATACACAGATACGCAGTATTTT; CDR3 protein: CASSERQGEYTDTQYF
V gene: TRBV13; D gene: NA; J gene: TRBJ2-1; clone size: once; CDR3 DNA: TGTGCCAGCAGCTTATTTTCCGGTGAGCAGTTCTTC; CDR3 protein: CASSLFSGEQFF
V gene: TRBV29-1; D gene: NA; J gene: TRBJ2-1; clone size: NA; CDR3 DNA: TGCAGCGTTGATCGGGGGTATGAGCAGTTCTTC; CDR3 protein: CSVDRGYEQFF
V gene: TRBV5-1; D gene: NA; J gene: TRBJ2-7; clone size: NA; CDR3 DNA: TGCGCCAGCAGCTTGGCGCAGGGTCAAGGGTACGAGCAGTACTTC; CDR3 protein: CASSLAQGQGYEQYF
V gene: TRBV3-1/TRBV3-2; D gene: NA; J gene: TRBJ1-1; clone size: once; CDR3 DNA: TGTGCCAGCAGCCAAGCCGACAGAAACACTGAAGCTTTCTTT; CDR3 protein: CASSQADRNTEAFF
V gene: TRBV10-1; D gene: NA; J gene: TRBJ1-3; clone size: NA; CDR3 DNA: TGCGCCAGCTCCCATGGGAGCTCTGGAAACACCATATATTTT; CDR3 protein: CASSHGSSGNTIYF
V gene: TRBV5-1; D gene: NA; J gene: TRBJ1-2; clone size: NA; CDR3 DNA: TGCGCCAGCAGCCCCGCGGAGGGGTTCTATGGCTACACCTTC; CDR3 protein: CASSPAEGFYGYTF
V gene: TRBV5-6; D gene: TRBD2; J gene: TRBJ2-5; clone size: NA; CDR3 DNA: TGTGCCAGCAGCCTTACTAGCGGGGGTCAAGAGACCCAGTACTTC; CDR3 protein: CASSLTSGGQETQYF